This TCR beta chain was retrieved from a study of read filtering for tumor transcriptome and immune sequencing. On the study more broadly: IR-seq gave about 4.05 to 11 million TCR reads per sample; RNA-seq gave roughly 75 to 1,400.

This CDR3 is 14 amino acids long. General study points: The CD138-negative fraction was mixed bone marrow immune cells, not pure T cells. IR-seq and RNA-seq agreed better without single-read clonotypes.

Regarding this clonotype: Its antigen is not known. A single base is all that separates this from a far larger clone, so a read error is likely.

Molecular barcoded adaptors covering alpha/delta and beta/gamma chains were used on approximately 400 ng RNA. TCRdb re-called the reads with MiXCR, one entry per CDR3 protein. Among about 5,200 distinct CDR3 sequences listed, about 20% were seen once. Sequencing was performed on a population of CD138-negative cells sorted from bone marrow. This sequence joins TRBV12-3 or TRBV12-4 and TRBJ2-3, with D perhaps matching TRBD1 (5 bases). The clonotype was recovered from a donor older than 35 with multiple myeloma. CDR3 protein: CVSRARTETDTQYF. The CDR3 DNA sequence: TGTGTCAGCAGGGCCCGGACGGAGACAGATACGCAGTATTTT.